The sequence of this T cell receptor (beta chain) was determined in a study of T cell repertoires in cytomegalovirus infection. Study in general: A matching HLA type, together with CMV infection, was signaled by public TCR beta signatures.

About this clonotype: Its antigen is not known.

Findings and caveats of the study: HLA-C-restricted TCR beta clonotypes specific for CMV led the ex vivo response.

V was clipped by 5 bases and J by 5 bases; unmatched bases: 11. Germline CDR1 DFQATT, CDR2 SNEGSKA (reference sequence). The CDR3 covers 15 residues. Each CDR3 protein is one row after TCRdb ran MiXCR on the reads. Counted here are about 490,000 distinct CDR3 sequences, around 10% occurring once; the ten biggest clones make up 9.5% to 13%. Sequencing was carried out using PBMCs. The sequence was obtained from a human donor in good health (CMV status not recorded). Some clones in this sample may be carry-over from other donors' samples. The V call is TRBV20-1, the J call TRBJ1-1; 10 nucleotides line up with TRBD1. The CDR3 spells CSAGRQGAVGTEAFF. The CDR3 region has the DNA TGCAGTGCTGGTAGACAGGGGGCGGTGGGGACTGAAGCTTTCTTT.